This is a list of T cell receptor beta chains from one sample in a study of T cell responses to AZD1222 COVID-19 vaccine. Clones were read by immunoSEQ multiplex PCR, and TCRdb kept only the in-frame ones, dropping some. The table has nearly 200,000 clones, around 93% seen once. Specimen: peripheral blood, collected 28 days after the second AZD1222 dose. These receptor sequences come from an adult who received the AZD1222 COVID-19 vaccine. Each CDR3 is given without its conserved first and last residue. A D gene is named only where the DNA matches it firmly.

TRBD1	TRBJ2-7	TRBV18	ASSRLLRGYEQY
NA	TRBJ1-2	TRBV7-6	ATGDLYGYT
TRBD1	TRBJ1-4	TRBV6-2/TRBV6-3	ASSRQGGSFEKLF
NA	TRBJ1-4	TRBV7-8	ASSPGPGVNEKLF
NA	TRBJ1-5	TRBV9	ASSPGDYPQPQH
NA	TRBJ1-1	TRBV18	ASSPSDTGTEAF
NA	TRBJ1-3	TRBV18	ASSPNSGNTIY
TRBD2	TRBJ2-2	TRBV5-1	ASSQGLALTGELF
NA	TRBJ1-6	TRBV4-3	ASSLGNGADNSPLH
NA	TRBJ2-2	TRBV7-9	ASSWTGELF
NA	TRBJ1-1	TRBV4-2	ASSQGRGAMNTEAF
NA	TRBJ1-1	TRBV6-5	ASSYGDIGAEAF
NA	TRBJ2-3	TRBV19	ASSLTRKDTQY
NA	TRBJ2-7	TRBV6-5	ASTSGGTASYEQY
NA	TRBJ1-2	TRBV6-5	ASSPGGLYGYT
TRBD2	TRBJ2-7	TRBV3-1/TRBV3-2	ASSQPGLAGAEQY
TRBD2	TRBJ2-3	TRBV5-6	ASSPAGGRTDTQY
NA	TRBJ1-5	TRBV11-2	ASSLDGGQPQH
NA	TRBJ2-2	TRBV9	ASSPSSGRLYTGELF
NA	TRBJ2-3	TRBV10-3	ATRDRTDTQY
NA	TRBJ1-3	TRBV6-1	ASSDPTGNTIY
NA	TRBJ1-5	TRBV6-5	ASSYSGEGVQPQH
TRBD1	TRBJ1-3	TRBV6-5	ASSSSQGVGGNTIY
TRBD1	TRBJ2-5	TRBV11-2	ASSLGSGGGETQY
NA	TRBJ2-1	TRBV6-2/TRBV6-3	ASSYHDSGTGGQF
NA	TRBJ1-6	TRBV7-9	ASSLERSGFTPLH
NA	TRBJ1-2	TRBV6-5	ASSPSGNGYT
TRBD1	TRBJ1-5	TRBV18	ASSPATGGNQPQH
TRBD2	TRBJ2-5	TRBV2	ASSPGLVAQETQY
NA	TRBJ1-2	TRBV5-6	ASSLVITNYGYT
NA	TRBJ1-5	TRBV10-3	ATRGHNNQPQH
TRBD1	TRBJ2-7	TRBV7-7	ASSPGTGAYEQY
NA	TRBJ1-4	TRBV5-5	ASSPKGGRAATNEKLF
TRBD1	TRBJ1-2	TRBV9	ASSVGGGQGNGYT
TRBD1	TRBJ1-1	TRBV4-2	ASSSQATGSNTEAF
NA	TRBJ1-5	TRBV5-8	ASSSRSYQPQH
NA	TRBJ1-3	TRBV29-1	SVQSSGNTIY
TRBD2	TRBJ2-1	TRBV10-3	AIMDGLAAYNEQF
NA	TRBJ2-2	TRBV5-1	ASSFRQGSTGELF
NA	TRBJ1-6	TRBV18	ASSPETGLNSPLH
TRBD1	TRBJ1-5	TRBV7-2	ASSLFTGGNQPQH
NA	TRBJ1-4	TRBV28	ASSFNPQGIGEKLF
NA	TRBJ2-1	TRBV5-1	ASSSRTSYNEQF
TRBD1	TRBJ1-3	TRBV3-1/TRBV3-2	ASSWDSYGNTIY
NA	TRBJ1-1	TRBV7-8	ASSPRTQTDTEAF
TRBD2	TRBJ2-5	TRBV19	ASSPGTSGGETQY
NA	TRBJ1-2	TRBV7-8	ASSLSPRGPYGYT